The 23 T cell receptor beta chains below were found in one sample sequenced in a study of T cells after yellow fever vaccination. TCRdb reprocessed the 5' RACE reads via MiXCR and lists one record per CDR3 protein. The table includes 500,000 to 650,000 distinct CDR3 sequences, about 17% detected once. The sample was PBMCs, taken less than 6 days after the first yellow fever vaccination. All receptors come from a man younger than 30 who received the YFV17D yellow fever vaccine.

V is TRBV6-1 and J is TRBJ2-2; possibly TRBD1 for D (6 bases). Per the germline V gene, CDR1 is MNHNS and CDR2 is SASEGT. The V end was cut by 6 bases, the J end by 5 bases, with 13 bases between. This CDR3 contains 14 residues. CDR3 residues: CASRSPGATGELFF. CDR3 nucleotide sequence: TGTGCCAGCAGGTCCCCAGGGGCTACCGGGGAGCTGTTTTTT.

The table lists this clonotype with a few counts. This chain links TRBV6-1 with TRBJ2-6, with 9 bases that match TRBD1. In germline, CDR1 is MNHNS, CDR2 SASEGT. This CDR3 has 17 residues. V lost 5 bases and J lost 0; bases outside the gene matches: 5. Written as DNA, the CDR3 is TGTGCCAGCAGTACCCCGGGACAGGGCTCTGGGGCCAACGTCCTGACTTTC. Translating it yields CASSTPGQGSGANVLTF.

The chain couples TRBV6-2 or TRBV6-3 to TRBJ2-7; D is ambiguous. The CDR3 length is 13 residues. CDR1 is MNHEY, CDR2 SVGEGT, per germline. Trimming stripped 10 bases from V and 3 bases from J, with 16 bases between. The chain's CDR3 is CATRESSSYEQYV. The DNA for the CDR3 is TGTGCCACCCGAGAATCCTCCAGCTACGAGCAGTACGTC.

This clonotype was observed a handful of times. CDR3 loop: CASSLDSLYYGYTF. CDR3 bases: TGTGCCAGCAGCTTAGACAGTTTGTACTATGGCTACACCTTC. V usage is TRBV7-2 and J usage is TRBJ1-2, with D unresolved. Trimming left V 1 base short and J 3 bases short, with 9 bases between. Germline V gives CDR1 SGHTA, CDR2 FQGNSA. The CDR3 contains 14 residues. Using reference TRBV7-2 and TRBJ1-2 for the parts outside the CDR3, the full variable domain is GAGVSQSPSNKVTEKGKDVELRCDPISGHTALYWYRQSLGQGLEFLIYFQGNSAPDKSGLPSDRFSAERTGGSVSTLTIQRTQQEDSAVYLCASSLDSLYYGYTFGSGTRLTVV.

The genes are TRBV19 and TRBJ1-5; no clear D gene. The CDR3 contains 12 residues. V was trimmed by 6 bases and J by 6 bases, leaving 9 bases between them. Germline CDR1 LNHDA, CDR2 SQIVND (reference sequence). CDR3 region: CASRGGTQPQHF. The CDR3 region has the DNA TGTGCCAGTAGGGGCGGAACTCAGCCCCAGCATTTT.

This clonotype was recorded a few times. V is TRBV29-1 and J is TRBJ1-5, with 11 bases that match TRBD1. Germline V gives CDR1 SQVTM, CDR2 ANQGSEA. The junction had 3 bases not matched to a gene; V was cut back by 6 bases and J by 5 bases. The CDR3 length is 13 residues. CDR3 nucleotides: TGCAGCGTGGGACAGGGGGAGGATCAGCCCCAGCATTTT. This sequence encodes CSVGQGEDQPQHF.

V usage is TRBV20-1 and J usage is TRBJ2-6; the D gene is possibly TRBD2 (5 bases). Trimming cost V 6 bases and J 1 base, with 13 bases left between them. The CDR3 is 15 residues long. CDR1 is DFQATT, CDR2 SNEGSKA, per germline (reference sequence). CDR3 sequence reads: CSAVPGGSGANVLTF. The CDR3 coding sequence is TGCAGTGCCGTCCCCGGAGGATCTGGGGCCAACGTCCTGACTTTC.

The chain has TRBV6-5 and TRBJ2-7; 9 bases match TRBD1. The V gene's germline CDR1 is MNHEY and CDR2 SVGAGI. V was clipped by 1 base and J by 4 bases; unmatched bases: 2. This CDR3 has 14 residues. CDR3 DNA: TGTGCCAGCAGTTACTTAGGACAGGGGTACGAGCAGTACTTC. Translating gives CASSYLGQGYEQYF.

This clonotype was seen more than once but under ten times. V is TRBV12-5 and J is TRBJ2-4; the D gene could be TRBD1 or TRBD2 (5 bases each). CDR1 and CDR2 (germline): LGHNT, FRNRAP. The V end lost 0 bases, the J end lost 8 bases, and 14 bases lay between the germline ends. The CDR3 is made up of 15 amino acids. The CDR3 DNA sequence: TGTGCTAGTGGTTTGGTTGTAGGGGCCGGGGACATTCAGTACTTC. Amino acids: CASGLVVGAGDIQYF. Variable domain in full (rest from reference TRBV12-5 and TRBJ2-4): DARVTQTPRHKVTEMGQEVTMRCQPILGHNTVFWYRQTMMQGLELLAYFRNRAPLDDSGMPKDRFSAEMPDATLATLKIQPSEPRDSAVYFCASGLVVGAGDIQYFGAGTRLSVL.

CDR3 loop: CSVWGQGSSGANVLTF. CDR3 nucleotides: TGCAGCGTCTGGGGACAGGGTTCTTCTGGGGCCAACGTCCTGACTTTC. This chain links TRBV20-1 with TRBJ2-6; 9 nucleotides align to TRBD1. There are 16 residues in the CDR3. The germline gives CDR1 DFQATT, CDR2 SNEGSKA (reference sequence).

This clonotype came up a few times. Because the CDR3 is missing its conserved closing phenylalanine or tryptophan, this is likely a read error. The chain is built from TRBV24-1 and TRBJ2-5, with D perhaps matching TRBD1 (6 bases). Germline V gives CDR1 KGHDR, CDR2 SFDVKD. The V end lost 9 bases, the J end lost 3 bases, and 13 bases lay between the germline ends. This CDR3 is built from 13 residues. The CDR3 sequence is CATGPKGEETQYL. CDR3 sequence (DNA): TGTGCCACCGGTCCTAAGGGGGAAGAGACCCAGTACTTA.

The chain combines TRBV10-3 with TRBJ2-1, with TRBD2 matching 8 bases. Germline V gene sequence: CDR1 ENHRY, CDR2 SYGVKD. Trimming at V came to 9 bases and at J to 3 bases, leaving 7 bases not matched to a gene. This CDR3 has 14 residues. The CDR3 loop is CAIAGSGDYNEQFF. The CDR3, as DNA: TGTGCCATTGCGGGTAGCGGGGACTACAATGAGCAGTTCTTC.

This chain links TRBV29-1 with TRBJ1-1; D possibly corresponds to TRBD1 (6 bases). Trimming took off 5 bases at V and 4 bases at J, with 14 bases between the two ends. This CDR3 has 13 amino acids. Germline V gene sequence: CDR1 SQVTM, CDR2 ANQGSEA. CDR3: CSVSEGVGTEAFF. The CDR3 nucleotides are TGCAGCGTTTCTGAGGGGGTGGGCACTGAAGCTTTCTTT.

The chain carries TRBV4-3 and TRBJ2-3; D call uncertain. The CDR3 runs to 17 residues. The germline V gene encodes CDR1 LGHNA and CDR2 YSLEER. V was trimmed by 0 bases and J by 2 bases, leaving 15 bases between them. CDR3 nucleotide sequence: TGCGCCAGCAGCCAAGATTTCCCTAGACCAATCACAGATACGCAGTATTTT. This encodes CASSQDFPRPITDTQYF.

This clonotype was picked up a small number of times. V is TRBV4-3 and J is TRBJ1-5; 9 bases line up with TRBD1. CDR1 is LGHNA and CDR2 is YSLEER in the germline V gene. After removal of 2 bases from V and 6 bases from J, the junction contained 2 bases not matched to a gene. The CDR3 totals 14 residues. The CDR3 nucleotides are TGCGCCAGCAGCCAAAGACAGGGGGGTCAGCCCCAGCATTTT. It encodes CASSQRQGGQPQHF.

This chain links TRBV12-3 or TRBV12-4 with TRBJ1-1; D unresolved. Deletions cut 3 bases from V and 0 bases from J, with 8 bases between. The CDR3 spans 14 residues. For the CDR3, the DNA is TGTGCCAGCAGTTTTAACAGTCTGAACACTGAAGCTTTCTTT. Its translation: CASSFNSLNTEAFF.

Of note for this clonotype: Being one base from a much bigger clone, this may be a read error. J is TRBJ1-3 and V is TRBV29-1; D is unclear. There are 12 residues in the CDR3. V was pared by 6 bases and J by 0 bases, with 6 bases between. The germline V gene encodes CDR1 SQVTM and CDR2 ANQGSEA. The CDR3 sequence: CSVESSGNTIYF. The CDR3 DNA reads TGCAGCGTCGAGAGCTCTGGAAACACCATATATTTT.

The rearrangement uses TRBV7-9 and TRBJ2-7; 8 positions match TRBD1. Unmatched junction bases numbered 13, after V lost 5 bases and J lost 7 bases. The CDR3 runs to 15 residues. Germline V gene data show CDR1 as SEHNR and CDR2 as FQNEAQ (reference sequence). CDR3 bases: TGTGCCAGCAGCCGCCAGGGGGCTTACGATTGGGAGCAGTACTTC. Its protein product is CASSRQGAYDWEQYF.

This clonotype was observed a handful of times. The chain links TRBV5-1 to TRBJ2-7, with D possibly being TRBD2 (6 bases). V was clipped by 4 bases and J by 2 bases, with 19 bases between them. Germline loops: CDR1 SGHRS, CDR2 YFSETQ. This CDR3 has 16 residues. The CDR3 sequence: CASSRTVVGGTYEQYF. The CDR3 coding sequence is TGCGCCAGCAGCAGGACCGTCGTTGGAGGGACCTACGAGCAGTACTTC. The whole variable domain, remainder taken from reference TRBV5-1 and TRBJ2-7, is KAGVTQTPRYLIKTRGQQVTLSCSPISGHRSVSWYQQTPGQGLQFLFEYFSETQRNKGNFPGRFSGRQFSNSRSEMNVSTLELGDSALYLCASSRTVVGGTYEQYFGPGTRLTVT.

V gene TRBV6-1 combines with J gene TRBJ1-4; D gene uncertain. The CDR3 runs to 15 residues. Trimming removed 6 bases from V and 0 bases from J, with 11 bases in between. The V gene's germline CDR1 is MNHNS and CDR2 SASEGT. The CDR3, as DNA: TGTGCCAGCAGCCGGACGGTTGCAACTAATGAAAAACTGTTTTTT. This sequence encodes CASSRTVATNEKLFF.

This chain joins TRBV20-1 and TRBJ1-2; 8 bases are a match to TRBD1. Germline assignment: CDR1 DFQATT and CDR2 SNEGSKA (reference sequence). CDR3 size: 14 residues. V lost 2 bases and J lost 2; bases outside the gene matches: 4. This CDR3 reads CSARPGQANYGYTF. CDR3 bases: TGCAGTGCTAGACCGGGACAGGCCAACTATGGCTACACCTTC.

The sample holds a few counts of this clonotype. J is TRBJ2-3 and V is TRBV6-5; D is uncertain. CDR3 size: 16 residues. Trimming pared 1 base from V and 0 bases from J, leaving 11 bases between. Germline values: CDR1 MNHEY, CDR2 SVGAGI. The CDR3 coding sequence is TGTGCCAGCAGTTACTGGGTTCAGGCAAGCACAGATACGCAGTATTTT. Translated: CASSYWVQASTDTQYF.

The rearrangement links TRBV7-9 to TRBJ2-7; 8 bases align to TRBD1. CDR1 SEHNR and CDR2 FQNEAQ come from the germline V gene (reference sequence). Trimming took 4 bases from V and 7 from J; bases not matched to a gene: 12. The length of the CDR3 is 15 residues. The CDR3 region is CASSSSGTGGREQYF. The CDR3 DNA follows: TGTGCCAGCAGCTCAAGCGGTACAGGGGGGAGGGAGCAGTACTTC. Drawing the rest from reference TRBV7-9 and TRBJ2-7, the complete variable domain is DTGVSQNPRHKITKRGQNVTFRCDPISEHNRLYWYRQTLGQGPEFLTYFQNEAQLEKSRLLSDRFSAERPKGSFSTLEIQRTEQGDSAMYLCASSSSGTGGREQYFGPGTRLTVT.